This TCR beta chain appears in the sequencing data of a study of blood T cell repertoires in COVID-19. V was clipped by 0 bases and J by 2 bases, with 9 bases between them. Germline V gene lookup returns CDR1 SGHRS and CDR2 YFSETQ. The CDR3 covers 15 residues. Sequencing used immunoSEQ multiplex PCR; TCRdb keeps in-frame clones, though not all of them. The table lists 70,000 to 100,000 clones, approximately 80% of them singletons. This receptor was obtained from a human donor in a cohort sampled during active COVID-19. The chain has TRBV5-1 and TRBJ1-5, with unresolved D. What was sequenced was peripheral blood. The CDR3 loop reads CASSLVPGGNQPQHF. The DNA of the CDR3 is TGCGCCAGCAGCTTGGTTCCGGGTGGCAATCAGCCCCAGCATTTT.